The 20 T cell receptor beta chains listed next were all sequenced from one sample in a study of T cell responses to AZD1222 COVID-19 vaccine. The protocol was immunoSEQ multiplex PCR, while the TCRdb copy is restricted to in-frame clones and leaves out a portion. The table records some 170,000 clones, about 92% of them present only once. Source: peripheral blood, taken on day 0 of MenACWY control vaccination. These TCRs come from an adult in good health.

This chain joins TRBV29-1 and TRBJ2-3; 14 bases match TRBD2. The V segment lost 1 base and the J segment 6 bases; nucleotides outside the gene matches: 6. Germline CDR1 reads SQVTM; CDR2 reads ANQGSEA. The CDR3 loop spans 16 amino acids. CDR3 in DNA: TGCAGCGTTGAAGCGGGACTAGCGGGAGTCGCGGATACGCAGTATTTT. This sequence encodes CSVEAGLAGVADTQYF.

V gene TRBV7-3 combines with J gene TRBJ2-2; D remains ambiguous. This CDR3 is built from 14 residues. V was shortened by 4 bases and J by 0 bases, with 6 bases between the two germline ends. The germline gives CDR1 SGHTA, CDR2 FQGTGA. The CDR3: CASSSGSNTGELFF. CDR3 nucleotide sequence: TGTGCCAGCAGCTCCGGGTCGAACACCGGGGAGCTGTTTTTT.

J is TRBJ2-5 and V is TRBV9; 8 bases fit TRBD2. Germline-derived CDR1 and CDR2 are SGDLS and YYNGEE. This CDR3 comprises 15 residues. The V segment lost 3 bases and the J segment 7 bases; nucleotides outside the gene matches: 11. The CDR3 loop is CASSGPPTSGGTQYF. The CDR3 bases are TGTGCCAGCAGCGGCCCACCTACTAGCGGCGGGACCCAGTACTTC.

The J gene is TRBJ2-2, the V gene TRBV9; no definite D call. The V gene's germline CDR1 is SGDLS and CDR2 YYNGEE. V shed 0 bases and J shed 4 bases, with 10 bases lying between them. The CDR3 is 15 residues long. Here the CDR3 DNA reads TGTGCCAGCAGCGTAGACCCGCTCCCCACCGGGGAGCTGTTTTTT. Protein sequence: CASSVDPLPTGELFF.

The chain carries TRBV5-8 and TRBJ2-2, with 10 bases lining up with TRBD1. Trimming took 4 bases from V and 7 from J; bases not matched to a gene: 7. The CDR3 extends over 15 amino acids. Germline V CDR1 and CDR2: SGHTS, YDEGEE. CDR3 amino acids: CASSRDRGEIGELFF. CDR3 DNA sequence: TGTGCCAGCAGCCGGGACAGGGGTGAAATCGGGGAGCTGTTTTTT.

The chain couples TRBV29-1 to TRBJ1-1; TRBD1 is a possible D gene (6 bases). The CDR3 contains 12 residues. Trimming stripped 3 bases from V and 5 bases from J, with 10 bases between. CDR1 and CDR2 from the germline V gene are SQVTM and ANQGSEA. The CDR3 DNA is TGCAGCGTTGACAGGGGAGGGACTGAAGCTTTCTTT. It translates to CSVDRGGTEAFF.

About this clone itself: Germline and junction disagree at one end, which may indicate a read error. The chain recombines TRBV10-3 with TRBJ2-1; a possible D gene is TRBD2 (6 bases). The CDR3 loop spans 15 amino acids. CDR1 is ENHRY and CDR2 is SYGVKD in the germline V gene. The CDR3 DNA reads as TGTGCCATCAGTGACTCTGGAGGGCCCTATAATGAGCAGTTCTTC. Translation: CAISDSGGPYNEQFF.

The V gene is TRBV10-3, the J gene TRBJ2-5; TRBD1 aligns across 7 bases. The trim removed 7 bases at V and 3 bases at J, leaving 11 bases unmatched. Per the germline V gene, CDR1 is ENHRY and CDR2 is SYGVKD. This CDR3 comprises 15 residues. This CDR3 is CAINNRGFFEETQYF. DNA of the CDR3: TGTGCCATCAATAACAGGGGCTTTTTTGAAGAGACCCAGTACTTC.

This chain uses TRBV11-2 with TRBJ2-7; 13 positions match TRBD2. J gave up 0 bases and V 1 base, and 3 bases lay outside the gene matches. CDR1 is SGHAT and CDR2 is FQNNGV in the germline V gene. This CDR3 comprises 17 residues. This chain's CDR3 is CASSLGGTSGISYEQYF. The DNA of the CDR3 is TGTGCCAGCAGCTTAGGGGGGACTAGCGGGATCTCCTACGAGCAGTACTTC.

This clone has just a few counts. The chain employs TRBV12-5 and TRBJ1-3; TRBD1 might be the D (5 bases). CDR3 length: 13 amino acids. V was cut by 1 base and J by 4 bases, with 5 bases left in between. Germline V gene data show CDR1 as LGHNT and CDR2 as FRNRAP. As DNA, the CDR3 is TGTGCTAGTGGTTTGGGGGGCGGAAACACCATATATTTT. Encoded protein: CASGLGGGNTIYF.

This chain connects TRBV29-1 to TRBJ2-6; D is perhaps TRBD1 or TRBD2 (5 bases each). Per germline, CDR1 SQVTM and CDR2 ANQGSEA. CDR3 length: 15 residues. The V gene lost 7 bases and the J gene lost 0 bases, with 13 bases spanning the gap. The CDR3 DNA sequence: TGCAGCGCCAGGGACGACGTCTCTGGGGCCAACGTCCTGACTTTC. Translating it yields CSARDDVSGANVLTF.

The rearrangement uses TRBV28 and TRBJ2-1, with 10 positions matching TRBD2. Per germline, CDR1 MDHEN and CDR2 SYDVKM. With 5 bases clipped from V and 3 bases from J, the junction kept 4 bases outside the gene matches. This CDR3 has 15 residues. CDR3 amino acids: CASSGGLADYNEQFF. In nucleotides, the CDR3 is TGTGCCAGCAGTGGCGGACTAGCGGACTACAATGAGCAGTTCTTC.

This rearrangement joins TRBV5-1 to TRBJ2-1; 10 positions agree with TRBD1. Per the germline V gene, CDR1 is SGHRS and CDR2 is YFSETQ. The V segment lost 6 bases and the J segment 6 bases; nucleotides outside the gene matches: 9. This CDR3 is 15 amino acids long. The CDR3 sequence is CASTSPTGGFNEQFF. DNA of the CDR3: TGCGCCAGCACCTCCCCGACAGGGGGCTTCAATGAGCAGTTCTTC.

DNA for the CDR3: TGTGCCAGCAGACTGCCGGGACAGGGCTACGAGCAGTACTTC. Amino acid sequence: CASRLPGQGYEQYF. The chain couples TRBV6-5 to TRBJ2-7; 9 nucleotides agree with TRBD1. CDR3 length: 14 amino acids. The J segment lost 3 bases and the V segment lost 6 bases, leaving 6 bases of the junction unmatched. Germline-derived CDR1 and CDR2 are MNHEY and SVGAGI.

The chain employs TRBV12-3 or TRBV12-4 and TRBJ2-2, with no clear D. The CDR3 totals 13 residues. V dropped 3 bases and J dropped 6 bases, with 8 bases sitting between them. CDR3 loop: CASSFLKSGELFF. CDR3 nucleotide sequence: TGTGCCAGCAGTTTTTTAAAGTCCGGGGAGCTGTTTTTT.

This clone was seen once. CDR3 sequence: CASSPDRAAYGYTF. CDR3 in DNA: TGTGCCAGCAGCCCGGACAGGGCGGCCTATGGCTACACCTTC. This rearrangement joins TRBV14 to TRBJ1-2; 8 bases align to TRBD1. This CDR3 has 14 residues. V trimming: 4 bases; J trimming: 4 bases; junction bases outside the gene matches: 5. Germline V gives CDR1 SGHDN, CDR2 FVKESK.

The chain employs TRBV7-6 and TRBJ2-2; 8 bases align to TRBD2. The CDR3 has 16 residues. The V segment lost 1 base and the J segment 4 bases; nucleotides outside the gene matches: 5. CDR1 is SGHVS and CDR2 is FNYEAQ in the germline V gene. For the CDR3, the DNA is TGTGCCAGCAGCTTAGGAGCGGGAGTCGCCACCGGGGAGCTGTTTTTT. Translation gives CASSLGAGVATGELFF.

This rearrangement joins TRBV9 to TRBJ1-6, with 9 bases fitting TRBD1. The CDR3 runs 14 residues. The J segment lost 8 bases and the V segment lost 3 bases, leaving 3 bases of the junction unmatched. Germline assignment: CDR1 SGDLS and CDR2 YYNGEE. CDR3 DNA sequence: TGTGCCAGCAGCGAGACAGGGGGATATTCACCCCTCCACTTT. Translated: CASSETGGYSPLHF.

This chain links TRBV5-1 with TRBJ2-2; D gene unclear. CDR3 length: 12 amino acids. V was clipped by 2 bases and J by 8 bases, with 7 bases between them. CDR1 is SGHRS, CDR2 YFSETQ, per germline. CDR3 in amino acids: CASSLRSGELFF. CDR3 in DNA: TGCGCCAGCAGCTTAAGGTCAGGGGAGCTGTTTTTT.

This clone was counted once. The V gene is TRBV5-1, the J gene TRBJ2-3, with TRBD1 matching over 10 bases. V was clipped by 4 bases and J by 5 bases; unmatched bases: 10. CDR1 and CDR2 from the germline V gene are SGHRS and YFSETQ. This CDR3 has 16 residues. The CDR3 DNA reads as TGCGCCAGCAGCGGGATCCGGGACAGGGGATTAGATACGCAGTATTTT. The encoded protein is CASSGIRDRGLDTQYF.